This T cell receptor beta chain is drawn from a study of vaccination and CD4 T cells after COVID-19. Study context: Stimulation of cells relied on overlapping spike peptides derived from SARS-CoV-2, HCoV-NL63, HCoV-OC43 and HCoV-229E. Study-wide points: The study sampled relatively few convalescent patients and omitted early post-infection timepoints.

Sequencing of the DNA from cultured CD4+ T cells was carried out with the Oncomine TCR Beta short-read assay. In TCRdb, the PCR reads were re-called with MiXCR into one record per CDR3 protein. This table holds approximately 6,600 distinct CDR3 sequences, roughly 22% found once. Regarding treatment: roughly ten-day PBMC culture with coronavirus spike peptide pools or control peptides (ViraFEST assay). Cells were cultured for approximately 10 days, and then CD4+ T cells were isolated by negative selection. By proportion, this clonotype is medium-sized. What it recognizes is unknown. Sequences were derived from CD4+ T cells from blood, cultured in vitro, sampled after SARS-CoV-2 vaccination. The source of this sequence is a human donor who had recovered from COVID-19.

CDR3 sequence (DNA): TGCAGTGCTAGCGTCGAAACGGGCTACGAGCAGTACTTC. This encodes CSASVETGYEQYF. This chain uses TRBV20-1 with TRBJ2-7; no definite D call. V was cut by 3 bases and J by 3 bases, with 12 bases left in between. From germline, CDR1 is DFQATT and CDR2 SNEGSKA (reference sequence). The CDR3 has 13 residues.